These 7 T cell receptor beta chains were all obtained from the same sample, sequenced in a study of blood T cells in healthy people across ages. Alongside a J-beta primer mix, a sample-barcoded 5' primer served in a second PCR lasting about 7 to 12 cycles. TCRdb ran MiXCR on the 5' RACE reads and lists one entry per CDR3 protein. The table includes hundreds of thousands of distinct CDR3 sequences, 49% detected once. The specimen was blood. The origin of the receptors is a woman aged 60-75 years in good health.

This clonotype was seen a handful of times. The chain carries TRBV28 and TRBJ2-3; 7 bases map to TRBD1. Unmatched junction bases numbered 9, after V lost 5 bases and J lost 4 bases. CDR1 and CDR2 (germline): MDHEN, SYDVKM. The CDR3 runs to 15 residues. The CDR3 nucleotides read TGTGCCAGCAGTCCTCGGACAGGTCTAGCAGATACGCAGTATTTT. It codes for CASSPRTGLADTQYF.

The chain employs TRBV20-1 and TRBJ1-4; TRBD1 matches 7 bases. The V gene end was trimmed by 5 bases and the J gene end by 5 bases; junction bases not matched to a gene: 8. Germline values: CDR1 DFQATT, CDR2 SNEGSKA (reference sequence). The CDR3 consists of 14 residues. This chain's CDR3 is CSARPTGRNEKLFF. The DNA for the CDR3 is TGCAGTGCTCGGCCGACAGGGCGAAATGAAAAACTGTTTTTT.

This clonotype was observed a few times. This sequence joins TRBV6-2 or TRBV6-3 and TRBJ2-7; D is perhaps TRBD1 or TRBD2 (5 bases each). CDR1 is MNHEY and CDR2 is SVGEGT in the germline V gene. Trimming removed 10 bases at V and 6 bases at J, with 22 bases between. This CDR3 is built from 14 residues. This chain's CDR3 is CATRKGTLPVEQYF. The DNA for the CDR3 is TGTGCCACCCGAAAGGGGACCCTCCCGGTCGAGCAGTACTTC.

The chain employs TRBV7-3 and TRBJ1-1; D is unclear. The germline gives CDR1 SGHTA, CDR2 FQGTGA. Trimming shortened V by 8 bases and J by 8 bases, and 12 bases separated the two germline ends. This CDR3 has 11 residues. The CDR3 region is CASLREIEAFF. In DNA, the CDR3 is TGTGCCAGCTTGAGGGAAATCGAAGCTTTCTTT.

The gene calls are TRBV2 and TRBJ2-5, with 15 bases identical to TRBD2. Germline V gene sequence: CDR1 SNHLY, CDR2 FYNNEI. CDR3 length: 18 residues. J lost 1 base, V lost 4 bases, and 7 bases had no gene match. In DNA form, the CDR3 reads TGTGCCAGCAGTGGGATCGGACTAGCGGGAGGGGGCCAAGAGACCCAGTACTTC. It is translated as CASSGIGLAGGGQETQYF.

The chain combines TRBV9 with TRBJ1-2, with D possibly being TRBD1 (6 bases). V lost 4 bases, J lost 4 bases, and 17 bases lay in between. Germline CDR1 and CDR2: SGDLS and YYNGEE. The CDR3 has 15 amino acids. Written as DNA, the CDR3 is TGTGCCAGCAGCCCCCGGGCTGGGGGCATCTATGGCTACACCTTC. This sequence encodes CASSPRAGGIYGYTF.

The V call is TRBV6-5, the J call TRBJ1-4, with D hard to call. Germline CDR1 reads MNHEY; CDR2 reads SVGAGI. Deletions cut 7 bases from V and 7 bases from J, with 10 bases between. The CDR3 is 12 amino acids. CDR3 DNA sequence: TGTGCCAGCACCCGACTCGGTGAAAAACTGTTTTTT. Amino acids: CASTRLGEKLFF.